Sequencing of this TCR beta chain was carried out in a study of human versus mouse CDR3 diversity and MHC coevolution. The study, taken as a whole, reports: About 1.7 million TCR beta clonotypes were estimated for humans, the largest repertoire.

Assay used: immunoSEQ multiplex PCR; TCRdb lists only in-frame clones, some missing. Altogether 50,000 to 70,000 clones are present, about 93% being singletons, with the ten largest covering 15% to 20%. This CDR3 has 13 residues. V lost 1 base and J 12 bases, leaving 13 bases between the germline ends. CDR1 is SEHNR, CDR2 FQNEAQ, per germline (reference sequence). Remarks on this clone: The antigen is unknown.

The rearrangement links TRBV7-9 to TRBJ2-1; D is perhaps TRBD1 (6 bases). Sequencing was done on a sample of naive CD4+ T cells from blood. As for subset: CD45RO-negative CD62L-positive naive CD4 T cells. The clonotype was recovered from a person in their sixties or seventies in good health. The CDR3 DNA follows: TGTGCCAGCAGCTTAGTAGGGGACACGGGGCAGTTCTTC. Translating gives CASSLVGDTGQFF.